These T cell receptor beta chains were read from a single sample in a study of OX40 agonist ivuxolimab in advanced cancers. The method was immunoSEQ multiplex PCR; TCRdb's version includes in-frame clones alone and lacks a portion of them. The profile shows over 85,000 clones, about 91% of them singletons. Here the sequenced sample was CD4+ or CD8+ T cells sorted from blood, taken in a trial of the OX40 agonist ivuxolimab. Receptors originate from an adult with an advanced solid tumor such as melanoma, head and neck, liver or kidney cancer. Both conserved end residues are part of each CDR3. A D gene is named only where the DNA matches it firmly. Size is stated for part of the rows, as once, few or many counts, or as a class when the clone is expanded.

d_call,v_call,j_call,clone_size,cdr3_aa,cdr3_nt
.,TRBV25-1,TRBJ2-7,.,CASSEAGYEQYF,TGTGCCAGCAGTGAGGCCGGCTACGAGCAGTACTTC
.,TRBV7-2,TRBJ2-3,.,CASSLDFTDTQYF,TGTGCCAGCAGCTTAGATTTCACAGATACGCAGTATTTT
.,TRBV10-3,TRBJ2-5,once,CAISESAPGAGETQYF,TGTGCCATCAGTGAGTCCGCTCCAGGGGCGGGAGAGACCCAGTACTTC
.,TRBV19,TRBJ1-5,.,CASSRDGKPQHF,TGTGCCAGTTCAAGGGATGGTAAGCCCCAGCATTTT
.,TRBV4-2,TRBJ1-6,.,CASRPETYNSPLHF,TGTGCCAGCAGACCAGAAACCTATAATTCACCCCTCCACTTT
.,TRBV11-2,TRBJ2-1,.,CASSLGRYNEQFF,TGTGCCAGCAGCTTAGGACGATACAATGAGCAGTTCTTC
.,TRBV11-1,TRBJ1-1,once,CASSLAGSGRNTEAFF,TGTGCCAGCAGCTTAGCAGGATCGGGCCGGAACACTGAAGCTTTCTTT
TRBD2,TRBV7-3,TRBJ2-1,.,CASSTSGVVNEQFF,TGTGCCAGCAGTACTAGCGGGGTAGTAAATGAGCAGTTCTTC
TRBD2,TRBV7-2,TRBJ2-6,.,CASSREGGRAPGANVLTF,TGTGCCAGCAGCCGCGAGGGCGGGAGGGCCCCTGGGGCCAACGTCCTGACTTTC
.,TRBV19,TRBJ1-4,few,CASSIVRTGGNEKLFF,TGTGCCAGTAGTATAGTGAGAACTGGCGGTAATGAAAAACTGTTTTTT
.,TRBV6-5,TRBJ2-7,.,CASSYGEFGEQYF,TGTGCCAGCAGTTACGGGGAATTCGGCGAGCAGTACTTC
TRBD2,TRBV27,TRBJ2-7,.,CASSLLAGGRMSEQYF,TGTGCCAGCAGCTTATTAGCGGGAGGCCGGATGAGTGAGCAGTACTTC
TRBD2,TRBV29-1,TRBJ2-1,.,CSVEGGTSNEQFF,TGCAGCGTTGAAGGGGGGACTAGCAATGAGCAGTTCTTC
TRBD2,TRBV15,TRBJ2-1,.,CATSRGGGSGRNLYPFF,TGTGCCACCAGCAGGGGGGGCGGAAGCGGGAGAAATTTGTATCCGTTCTTC
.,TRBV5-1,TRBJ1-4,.,CASSLGFGEKLFF,TGCGCCAGCAGCTTGGGGTTTGGGGAAAAACTGTTTTTT
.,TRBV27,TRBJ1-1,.,CASSLRPSTEAFF,TGTGCCAGCAGTTTAAGGCCGAGCACTGAAGCTTTCTTT
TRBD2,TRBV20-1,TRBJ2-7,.,CSASGNEQYF,TGCAGTGCGAGCGGGAACGAGCAGTACTTC
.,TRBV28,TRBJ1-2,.,CASSPGAGAVYGYTF,TGTGCCAGCAGTCCAGGAGCGGGGGCCGTTTATGGCTACACCTTC
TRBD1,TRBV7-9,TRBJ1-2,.,CASSLGRQGAHGYTF,TGTGCCAGCAGCCTCGGGCGACAGGGGGCACATGGCTACACCTTC
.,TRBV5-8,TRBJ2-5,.,CASSRLTHQETQYF,TGTGCCAGCAGCCGACTAACACACCAAGAGACCCAGTACTTC
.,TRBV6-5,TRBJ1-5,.,CASTIRSNQPQHF,TGTGCCAGCACTATTCGGAGCAATCAGCCCCAGCATTTT
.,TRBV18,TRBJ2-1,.,CASSPPGGNEQFF,TGTGCCAGCTCACCGCCCGGGGGAAATGAGCAGTTCTTC
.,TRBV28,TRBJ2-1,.,CASRPSQDYNEQFF,TGTGCCAGCAGACCTAGCCAGGATTACAATGAGCAGTTCTTC
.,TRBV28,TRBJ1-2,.,CASSTLQGSGYGYTF,TGTGCCAGCAGTACCCTCCAGGGGAGCGGTTATGGCTACACCTTC
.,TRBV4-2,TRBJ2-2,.,CASSQDPGSTGELFF,TGTGCCAGCAGCCAAGACCCGGGGAGCACCGGGGAGCTGTTTTTT
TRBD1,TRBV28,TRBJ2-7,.,CATWDRYSYEQYF,TGTGCCACCTGGGACAGGTACTCCTACGAGCAGTACTTC
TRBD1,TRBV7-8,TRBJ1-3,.,CASSRYDRGAGNTIYF,TGTGCCAGCAGCAGATATGACAGGGGCGCTGGAAACACCATATATTTT
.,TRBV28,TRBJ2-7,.,CASARDMNYSEQYF,TGTGCCAGCGCCCGGGACATGAATTACTCCGAGCAGTACTTC
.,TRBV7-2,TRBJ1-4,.,CASSLVGGVDEKLFF,TGTGCCAGCAGCTTAGTGGGGGGCGTAGATGAAAAACTGTTTTTT
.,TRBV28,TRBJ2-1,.,CASSLGYFSYNEQFF,TGTGCCAGCAGCTTGGGCTACTTTTCCTACAATGAGCAGTTCTTC
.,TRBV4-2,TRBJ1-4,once,CASSQENAVATGKLFF,TGTGCCAGCAGCCAAGAAAACGCGGTTGCGACAGGAAAACTGTTTTTT
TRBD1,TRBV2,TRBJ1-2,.,CASSEAQGALYGYTF,TGTGCCAGCAGTGAAGCCCAGGGGGCGCTCTATGGCTACACCTTC
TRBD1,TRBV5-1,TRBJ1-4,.,CASSPGQVMELFF,TGCGCCAGCAGCCCCGGACAGGTTATGGAACTGTTTTTT
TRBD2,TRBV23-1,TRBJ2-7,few,CASSQRLAGGPLSYEQYF,TGCGCCAGCAGTCAAAGACTAGCGGGAGGCCCCCTCTCCTACGAGCAGTACTTC
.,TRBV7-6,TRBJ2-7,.,CASSSGQMYEQYF,TGTGCCAGCAGCTCCGGACAGATGTACGAGCAGTACTTC
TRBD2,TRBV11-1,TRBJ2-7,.,CASSLPSGSFSEQYF,TGTGCCAGCAGCTTACCTAGCGGGAGCTTCAGCGAGCAGTACTTC
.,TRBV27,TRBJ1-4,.,CASKGATNEKLFF,TGTGCCAGTAAGGGTGCAACTAATGAAAAACTGTTTTTT
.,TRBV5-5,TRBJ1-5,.,CASSLAGKGQPQHF,TGTGCCAGCAGCTTGGCGGGGAAGGGTCAGCCCCAGCATTTT
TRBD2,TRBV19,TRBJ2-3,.,CASSPARTSAADTQYF,TGTGCCAGTAGCCCCGCGCGGACTAGCGCGGCAGATACGCAGTATTTT
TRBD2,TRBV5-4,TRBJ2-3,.,CASKASGGTSTDTQYF,TGTGCCAGCAAGGCTAGCGGGGGCACCAGCACAGATACGCAGTATTTT
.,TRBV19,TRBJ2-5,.,CASSIQDSYQETQYF,TGTGCCAGTAGTATACAGGACAGTTACCAAGAGACCCAGTACTTC
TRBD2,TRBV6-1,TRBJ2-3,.,CASSEVQRGGRDF,TGTGCCAGCAGTGAAGTCCAGCGGGGGGGACGGGATTTT